This T cell receptor (beta chain) was retrieved from a study of prognosis after radiotherapy for stage I lung cancer. From genomic DNA, TCR beta CDR3 was amplified by two-round multiplex PCR. Every TRBV and TRBJ gene had its own specific primer in first-round PCR. Via MiXCR, TCRdb re-called the multiplex PCR reads, giving one row per CDR3 protein. The sample shows about 35,000 distinct CDR3 sequences, 30% to 35% of them seen only once. The CDR3 sequence is 16 residues long. Germline-derived CDR1 and CDR2 are SGHAT and FQNNGV. As for this clonotype: Its matching antigen is unknown. An end of the junction does not agree with germline; a read error may underlie this.

Study observations and caveats: It was in patients who developed distant metastases that Shannon entropy after stereotactic body radiation therapy was lower.

This sequence joins TRBV11-2 and TRBJ2-1; 8 bases are shared with TRBD2. Sequenced material: PBMCs, taken before or after stereotactic body radiation therapy (not recorded which). This clonotype was obtained from a donor aged 50 or older with non-small cell lung cancer. For the CDR3, the DNA is TGTGCCAGCAGATTAGTTCAGGCTAGCGGGTACAATGAGCAGTTCTTC. Protein sequence: CASRLVQASGYNEQFF.